This T cell receptor (beta chain) was recovered during a study of T-cell memory formation after mild COVID-19. Across the whole study: Largely, the TCR clusters proved donor specific. Study observations and caveats: CD4+ contracting clones were found mainly in CM and EM, and CD8+ ones in EMRA. Clones contracting day 15 to 85 were balanced CD4/CD8; later expanders leaned CD4+.

There are a few counts of this clonotype. Its target is unknown. Per the germline V gene, CDR1 is LGHNA and CDR2 is YSLEER. The V gene lost 4 bases and the J gene lost 7 bases, with 23 bases spanning the gap. CDR3 length: 17 amino acids. Employing constant-segment primers, 5'RACE generated TCR alpha and TCR beta cDNA libraries bearing sample barcodes and UMIs. TCRdb reprocessed the 5' RACE reads with MiXCR, giving one entry per CDR3 protein. This repertoire shows 300,000 to 400,000 distinct CDR3 sequences, roughly 15% found once; its top ten account for about 20%. This TCR was sampled from a young man who had mild COVID-19 (a few samples of this study predate the infection). Cell type and time point are not known. This sequence joins TRBV4-3 and TRBJ2-1, with D perhaps matching TRBD1 (6 bases). Sequencing was carried out using PBMCs or a T cell subset sorted from them (not recorded which). CDR3 in amino acids: CASSRPSGAGAGNEQFF. The CDR3 region has the DNA TGCGCCAGCAGCCGACCGAGCGGCGCAGGGGCCGGGAATGAGCAGTTCTTC.